This entry concerns a single TCR beta chain. This clone's antigen is unknown. One base away there is no much larger clone; base qualities are not given. Healthy HIV-negative adults with no recently reported acute infections or vaccinations were included as donors. Only Caucasian adults living in Nashville, Tennessee, USA were represented among the donors. Magnetic negative selection was used to enrich CD4+ T cells, after which naive cells were positively selected on CD45RA and the negative fraction became the memory subset. Blood was obtained by leukapheresis, after which PBMCs were separated by Ficoll-Histopaque density gradient centrifugation and cryopreserved in liquid nitrogen vapor phase. Analytical flow cytometry was used to check the purity and quantity of every magnetically sorted T cell population. Genomic DNA was isolated from every sorted fraction and measured by UV absorbance on a Nanodrop 2000c.

This entry comes from a study of shared clonotypes between healthy human individuals (TCRdb year 2020). As for the study more broadly: A few men and a couple of women, aged 18 to 49 years, made up the cohort. To increase sequencing depth and limit assay-specific biases, TCR repertoire library preparation and sequencing were carried out by different laboratories using diverse techniques. Between about 0.94 and 8.9 billion PBMCs per donor were obtained by leukapheresis. For each donor, CD4 naive and CD4 memory were each given three plates, CD8 naive was given two plates, and CD8 memory was given one plate. The study deeply sequenced blood TCR repertoires of 5 or 6 healthy adults to estimate repertoire size and the extent of clonotype sharing between individuals. The paper's findings and limits, for the study overall: Incomplete sequencing was indicated by rarefaction of sorted-subset datasets, despite the large sequencing depth. Pairwise subsampling indicated that sequencing depth was expected to affect the degree of clonotype sharing among donors. Sharing across several donors was observed for approximately 5% of naive CD4, 3% to 3.5% of naive CD8, over 2% of memory CD4, and less than 0.45% of memory CD8 clonotypes. The small number of donors limited the genetic and exposure-history diversity represented. Only blood was sampled, and tissue TCR repertoires likely differ from those in blood. Higher generation probabilities were observed for clonotypes shared by all four sorted-subset donors than for non-shared clonotypes. Larger estimated clonotype richness was generally found for naive subsets than for memory subsets.

TCR CDR3 regions were amplified from genomic DNA by multiplex PCR using the deep immunoSEQ assay. Extracted genomic DNA from each cell subset was distributed evenly across all wells of several immunoSEQ 96-well plates, and each plate was treated as a replicate. For sorted subsets, each replicate PCR was loaded with around 200 ng genomic DNA, equivalent to some 27,000 T cell genomes. The purified libraries were quantified using a Qubit 3.0 fluorometer, sized with a Bioanalyzer 2100, and then quantified again using the KAPA Library Quantification kit. Every immunoSEQ 96-well plate was sequenced on a separate single-read 150-cycle Illumina NextSeq 550 flow cell. Under the source paper's analysis protocol: Because the immunoSEQ output included only junctional sequences and no quality scores, the filtering could not be the same as the filtering used for full-length reads. To assign V/J genes and CDR3, sequences were annotated using PyIR, a Python wrapper for IgBLAST v1.9, with IMGT germline references. Reads were removed for weak V/J assignments (E-value above 1e-6), missing CDR3, stop codons, out-of-frame junctions, or ambiguous translated residues. V3J clonotypes were defined by identical inferred V gene, J gene, and CDR3 amino acid sequence. Percentage overlap between repertoires was computed as shared unique clonotypes divided by the size of the smaller repertoire. Repertoire richness was assessed with RTK rarefaction, the Chao1 estimator, and Recon v2.1 estimates of unobserved clonotypes. OLGA was used to compute generation probabilities for all TCRbeta clonotypes that the gDNA method yielded from several donors. Sourced from immuneACCESS, this table was stored by TCRdb with only in-frame sequences that have V and J called. A share of the clones is absent; for the studies checked, an unresolved V gene accounts for under half, and the remainder has no known explanation. V and J calls and clone size are copied from that table; D and trimming were computed from the DNA. The sample table records millions of clones; over 85% of these occur just once. The ten biggest clones cover roughly 0.36% of the sample.

The sequence derives from a man aged 18 to 29 in good health. Some clones in this sample may be carry-over from other donors' samples. The sample comprised naive CD4+ T cells from PBMCs. Taken with the paper, the label for cell subset or site translates to: CD45RA+ positively selected.

The nucleotide sequence reads as follows: TGTGCCAGCAGCTTAGTTCTAACCTCCTACAATGAGCAGTTCTTC. The resulting protein is CASSLVLTSYNEQFF. Recombination linked TRBV7-9 to TRBJ2-1; the D gene identity is not certain. The germline V gene encodes CDR1 SEHNR and CDR2 FQNEAQ (reference sequence). V loses 1 base, J loses 0 bases, and the germline ends lie 7 bases apart. The CDR3 holds 15 amino acids from the cysteine to the phenylalanine. Just the 45-base CDR3 DNA is kept, in frame starting at base 1.